The sequence of this TCR beta chain was determined in a study of preoperative IRX-2 immunotherapy in early breast cancer (dated by TCRdb to the late 2010s). In this sample, this clone turned up a few times. The antigen it recognizes is unknown. There are no base qualities to consult, and no much larger clone falls within one base. The treatment or condition label corresponds to: preoperative locoregional IRX-2 cytokine immunotherapy. The samples were obtained from a phase Ib study that tested preoperative, locoregional IRX-2 cytokine immunotherapy designed to prime immune responses. Before surgery, IRX-2 was given to the donors, who were patients with early-stage breast cancer. The library was prepared using the immunoSEQ multiplex PCR assay. TCRdb retrieved this table from immuneACCESS and kept in-frame rearrangements only. Not all clones are present; in checked studies, unresolved V genes account for under half, and no reason is known for the remainder. For this sample the table gives around 34,000 clones, of which less than 90% were detected only once. The ten top clones hold 2.5% of the sample.

The input for sequencing was lymph node tissue, taken from a patient treated with IRX-2 immunotherapy. The clonotype originates from a human donor with breast cancer.

The CDR3 here reads CACARTAETQYF. DNA sequence: TGTGCCTGCGCGAGGACGGCGGAGACCCAGTACTTC. Recombination connected TRBV6-8 to TRBJ2-5; no D gene is confidently identified. V drops 11 bases and J drops 5 bases, leaving 15 bases in between. The CDR3 has 12 amino acids, counting the end cysteine and phenylalanine. The kept DNA is CDR3 alone, 36 bases in frame from the first base. CDR1 MNHGY and CDR2 SAAAGT were looked up in the germline V gene.